The 10 T cell receptor beta chains presented below share a single source sample, sequenced in a study of human T cells and chemical hapten exposure. Time point indicated: patch test 1, 2 weeks after DPC sensitization. Treatment given: therapeutic diphenylcyclopropenone sensitization with weekly scalp DPC. Each CDR3 protein gets one entry after TCRdb re-called the RACE reads with MiXCR. Here the sample spans 85,000 or so distinct CDR3 sequences, about 11% being singletons. The source material was whole blood, sampled in connection with sensitization to the hapten diphenylcyclopropenone (DPC). Receptors originate from a woman aged 50 to 65 with alopecia areata. Some clones in this sample may be carry-over from other donors' samples.

The table lists this clonotype with a few counts. This chain links TRBV19 with TRBJ1-2; possible D gene TRBD1, 6 bases. Germline loops: CDR1 LNHDA, CDR2 SQIVND (reference sequence). The CDR3 totals 12 residues. The V gene lost 9 bases and the J gene lost 4 bases, with 12 bases spanning the gap. In DNA, the CDR3 is TGTGCCAGCAGGGGACCCTTCTATGGCTACACCTTC. It encodes CASRGPFYGYTF.

The rearrangement joins TRBV4-3 to TRBJ1-5; no reliable D call. This CDR3 region has 14 residues. The V gene's germline CDR1 is LGHNA and CDR2 YSLEER. V was clipped by 0 bases and J by 4 bases, with 7 bases between them. The DNA for the CDR3 is TGCGCCAGCAGCCAAGATAGCGCGAATCAGCCCCAGCATTTT. Amino acids: CASSQDSANQPQHF.

In this sample, this clonotype turned up many times. The chain has TRBV5-8 and TRBJ2-7, with D perhaps matching TRBD2 (5 bases). Germline CDR1 and CDR2: SGHTS and YDEGEE. The CDR3 totals 14 residues. Trimming took 3 bases from V and 6 from J, leaving 16 bases between them. CDR3 DNA: TGTGCCAGCAGCTCCGGAAGAGGGTACGGCGAGCAGTACTTC. Translating gives CASSSGRGYGEQYF.

V and J are TRBV6-2 or TRBV6-3 and TRBJ1-5, with TRBD1 matching over 8 bases. Germline CDR1 reads MNHEY; CDR2 reads SVGEGT. CDR3 size: 13 residues. V lost 8 bases and J lost 3; bases outside the gene matches: 3. The chain's CDR3 is CASGGQVNQPQHF. CDR3 in DNA: TGTGCCAGCGGGGGACAGGTCAATCAGCCCCAGCATTTT.

As concerns this clonotype: A much more abundant neighbour one base away suggests this may be a read error. The V and J genes are TRBV7-6 and TRBJ1-2, with D uncertain. In germline, CDR1 is SGHVS, CDR2 FNYEAQ. Trimming removed 1 base from V and 4 bases from J, with 7 bases in between. The length of the CDR3 is 13 residues. CDR3 sequence (DNA): TGTGCCAGCAGCTTAGGGCTTATCTATGGCTACACCTTC. It yields the protein CASSLGLIYGYTF. The whole variable domain, remainder taken from reference TRBV7-6 and TRBJ1-2, is GAGVSQSPRYKVTKRGQDVALRCDPISGHVSLYWYRQALGQGPEFLTYFNYEAQQDKSGLPNDRFSAERPEGSISTLTIQRTEQRDSAMYRCASSLGLIYGYTFGSGTRLTVV.

The J gene is TRBJ1-1, the V gene TRBV20-1, with D perhaps matching TRBD1 (5 bases). There are 13 residues in the CDR3. The V gene lost 1 base and the J gene lost 4 bases, with 10 bases spanning the gap. Germline CDR1 is DFQATT and CDR2 is SNEGSKA (reference sequence). The CDR3, as DNA: TGCAGTGCTAGAGGCGGGGGGGGCACTGAAGCTTTCTTT. Protein sequence: CSARGGGGTEAFF.

This clonotype was found many times. The rearrangement joins TRBV24-1 to TRBJ2-3, with 7 positions matching TRBD1. CDR3 length: 15 amino acids. The J segment lost 4 bases and the V segment lost 3 bases, leaving 6 bases of the junction unmatched. Per the germline V gene, CDR1 is KGHDR and CDR2 is SFDVKD. The CDR3 reads CATSDTNRGADTQYF. In DNA form, the CDR3 reads TGTGCCACCAGTGATACGAACAGGGGAGCAGATACGCAGTATTTT.

This clonotype appeared a few times. The V gene is TRBV18, the J gene TRBJ2-4, with D tentatively TRBD1 (6 bases). This CDR3 contains 14 residues. The germline V and J ends were trimmed by 5 bases and 1 base, with 9 bases remaining between them. The germline V gene has CDR1 KGHSH and CDR2 LQKENI. The CDR3 bases are TGTGCCAGCTCAACAGGGTCTGCCAAAAACATTCAGTACTTC. Translation: CASSTGSAKNIQYF.

The V and J genes are TRBV2 and TRBJ2-1; TRBD1 agrees at 9 bases. The V gene end was trimmed by 6 bases and the J gene end by 9 bases; junction bases not matched to a gene: 3. Germline V CDR1 and CDR2: SNHLY, FYNNEI. This CDR3 comprises 12 residues. Written as DNA, the CDR3 is TGTGCCAGCAGGGGGACAGGGATTGAGCAGTTCTTC. Encoded protein: CASRGTGIEQFF.

This clonotype has just a few counts. The J gene is TRBJ1-6, the V gene TRBV3-1; D not certain. The V gene's germline CDR1 is LGHDT and CDR2 YNNKEL (reference sequence). The CDR3 covers 13 residues. The V gene lost 4 bases and the J gene lost 9 bases, with 10 bases spanning the gap. DNA for the CDR3: TGTGCCAGCAGCCGGAGATTAGGTTCACCCCTCCACTTT. This gives the protein CASSRRLGSPLHF.